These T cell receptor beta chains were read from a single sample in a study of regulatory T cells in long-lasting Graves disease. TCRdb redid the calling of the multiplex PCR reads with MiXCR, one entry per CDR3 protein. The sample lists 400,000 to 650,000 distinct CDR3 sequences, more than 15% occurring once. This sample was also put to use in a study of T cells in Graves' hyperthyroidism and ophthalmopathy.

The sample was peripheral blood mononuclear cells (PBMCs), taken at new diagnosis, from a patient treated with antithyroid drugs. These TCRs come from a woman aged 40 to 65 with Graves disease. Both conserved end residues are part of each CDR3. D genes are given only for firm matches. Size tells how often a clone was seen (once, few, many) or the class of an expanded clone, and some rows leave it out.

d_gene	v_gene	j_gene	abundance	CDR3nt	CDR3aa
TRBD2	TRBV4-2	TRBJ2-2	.	TGTGCCAGCAGCCAAGAACAGGCGGGGGGGAGGACCGGGGAGCTGTTTTTT	CASSQEQAGGRTGELFF
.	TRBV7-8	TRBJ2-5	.	TGTGCCAGCAGCCCGATATTCCGGGAAGGAGAGACCCAGTACTTC	CASSPIFREGETQYF
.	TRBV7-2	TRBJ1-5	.	TGTGCCAGCAGCCCGCACCTTGAACAGCCCCAGCATTTT	CASSPHLEQPQHF
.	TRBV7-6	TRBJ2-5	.	TGTGCCAGCAGCTCCCCGTCCAGAGAGACCCAGTACTTC	CASSSPSRETQYF
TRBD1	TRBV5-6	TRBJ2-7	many	TGTGCCAGCAGCTTGGTTAATGGACAGGACTACGAGCAGTACTTC	CASSLVNGQDYEQYF
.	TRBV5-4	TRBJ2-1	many	TGTGCCAGCAGCTTGGAGGGCCCCAACAATGAGCAGTTCTTC	CASSLEGPNNEQFF
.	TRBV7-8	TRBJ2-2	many	TGTGCCAGCAGCCGAAATCCCGGGGCGCTGAGGGAGCTGTTTTTT	CASSRNPGALRELFF
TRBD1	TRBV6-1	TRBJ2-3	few	TGTGCCAGCAGACCACAGGGGGCAGATACGCAGTATTTT	CASRPQGADTQYF
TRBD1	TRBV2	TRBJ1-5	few	TGTGCCAGCAGTGGGGACAGGGGCGCGGGGCAGCCCCAGCATTTT	CASSGDRGAGQPQHF
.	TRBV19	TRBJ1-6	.	TGTGCCAGTAATTCCGGGGCGAGCTCCTATAATTCACCCCTCCACTTT	CASNSGASSYNSPLHF